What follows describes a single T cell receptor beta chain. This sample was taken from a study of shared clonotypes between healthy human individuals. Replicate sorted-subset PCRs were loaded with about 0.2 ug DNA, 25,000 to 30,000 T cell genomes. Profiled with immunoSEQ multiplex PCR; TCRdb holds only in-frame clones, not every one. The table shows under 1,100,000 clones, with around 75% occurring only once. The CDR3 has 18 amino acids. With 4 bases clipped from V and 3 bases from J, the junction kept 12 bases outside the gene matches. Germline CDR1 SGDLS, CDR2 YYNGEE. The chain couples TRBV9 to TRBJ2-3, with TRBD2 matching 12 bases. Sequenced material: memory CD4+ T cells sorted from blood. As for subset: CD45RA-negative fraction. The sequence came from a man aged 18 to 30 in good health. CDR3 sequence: CASSPSRTSGAGTDTQYF. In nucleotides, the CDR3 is TGTGCCAGCAGCCCAAGCCGGACTAGCGGGGCAGGGACAGATACGCAGTATTTT.